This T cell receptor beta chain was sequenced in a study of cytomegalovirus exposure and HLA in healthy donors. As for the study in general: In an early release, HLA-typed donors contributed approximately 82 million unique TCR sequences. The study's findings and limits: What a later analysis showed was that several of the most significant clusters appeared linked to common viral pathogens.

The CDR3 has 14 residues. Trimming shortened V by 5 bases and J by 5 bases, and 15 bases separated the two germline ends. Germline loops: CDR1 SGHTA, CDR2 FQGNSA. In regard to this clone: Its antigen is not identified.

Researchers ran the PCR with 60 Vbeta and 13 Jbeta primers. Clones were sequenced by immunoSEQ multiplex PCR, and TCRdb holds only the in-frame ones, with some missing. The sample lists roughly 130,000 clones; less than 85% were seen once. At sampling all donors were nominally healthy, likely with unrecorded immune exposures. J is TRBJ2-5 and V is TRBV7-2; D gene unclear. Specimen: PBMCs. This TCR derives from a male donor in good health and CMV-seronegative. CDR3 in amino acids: CASSPYVGRETQYF. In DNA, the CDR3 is TGTGCCAGCAGCCCTTACGTGGGCCGGGAGACCCAGTACTTC.